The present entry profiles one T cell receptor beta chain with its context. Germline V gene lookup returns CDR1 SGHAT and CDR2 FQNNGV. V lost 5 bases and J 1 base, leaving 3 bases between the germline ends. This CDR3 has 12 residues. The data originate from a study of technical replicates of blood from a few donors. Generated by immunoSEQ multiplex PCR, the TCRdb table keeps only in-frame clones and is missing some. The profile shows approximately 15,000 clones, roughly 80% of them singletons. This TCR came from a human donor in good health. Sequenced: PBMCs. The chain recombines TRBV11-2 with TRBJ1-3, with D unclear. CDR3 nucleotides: TGTGCCAGCAGCCCATCTGGAAACACCATATATTTT. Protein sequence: CASSPSGNTIYF.